This TCR beta chain stems from a study of cytomegalovirus exposure and HLA in healthy donors. Study findings and constraints: The study flagged some 180 TCR beta chains as cytomegalovirus-associated. Analysis performed later showed TCR beta chains linked to HLA being more clonally expanded than equally common others. Later analysis associated a missense DCLRE1C variant with TCR beta V- and J-gene trimming.

Vbeta (60) and Jbeta (13) primers were used in the PCR. Only in-frame clones appear in the TCRdb table, and some are missing; sequencing was by immunoSEQ multiplex PCR. The sample yields about 150,000 clones, 79% seen once. This clone appeared once. What it binds is unknown. CDR1 SEHNR and CDR2 FQNEAQ come from the germline V gene (reference sequence). Trimming took 5 bases from V and 5 from J, leaving 15 bases between them. The CDR3 runs 15 residues. The sequence derives from a male donor in good health and CMV-seronegative. The rearrangement links TRBV7-9 to TRBJ2-2; no clear D. The sequenced sample consisted of PBMCs. The CDR3 DNA is TGTGCCAGCAGCCCCATGGGCCCGGCAACCGGGGAGCTGTTTTTT. This translates into CASSPMGPATGELFF.